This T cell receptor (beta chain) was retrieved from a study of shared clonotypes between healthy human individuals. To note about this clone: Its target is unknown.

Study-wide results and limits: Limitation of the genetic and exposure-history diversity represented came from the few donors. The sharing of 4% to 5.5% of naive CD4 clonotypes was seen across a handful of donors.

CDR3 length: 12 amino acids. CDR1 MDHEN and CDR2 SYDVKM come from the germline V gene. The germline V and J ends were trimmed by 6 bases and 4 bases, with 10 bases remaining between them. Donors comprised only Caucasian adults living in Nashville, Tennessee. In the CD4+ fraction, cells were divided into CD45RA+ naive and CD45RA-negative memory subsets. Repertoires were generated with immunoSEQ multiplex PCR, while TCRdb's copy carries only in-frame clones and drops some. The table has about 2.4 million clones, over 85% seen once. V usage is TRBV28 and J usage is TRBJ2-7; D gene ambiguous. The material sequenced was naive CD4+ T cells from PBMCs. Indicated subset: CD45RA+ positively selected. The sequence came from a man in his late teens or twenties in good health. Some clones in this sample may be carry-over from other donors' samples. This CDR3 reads CASSQMLYEQYF. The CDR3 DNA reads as TGTGCCAGCAGCCAGATGCTTTACGAGCAGTACTTC.